Described below is a single T cell receptor (beta chain) sequence and its context. No antigen is known for it. The source of the sample is a study of T cell responses to AZD1222 COVID-19 vaccine. As for the study in general: Second doses at about 4 or about 12 weeks were pooled.

The CDR3 totals 12 residues. V was clipped by 4 bases and J by 7 bases, with 10 bases between them. Germline-derived CDR1 and CDR2 are MNHEY and SVGAGI. Study-level findings and limits: There were vaccine-associated CD4 TCRs across spike, dominant at 160-218 and 743-854. The donors showed a predominance of white British ancestry and of females, with possible underestimation of clonal diversity. Every sample of the repertoires postdated the peak T cell response.

Assay: immunoSEQ multiplex PCR; the TCRdb copy retains only in-frame clones and omits some. The table includes 55,000 to 75,000 clones, 85% detected once. The sequencing here drew on peripheral blood, taken on day 0 of AZD1222 vaccination. The V gene is TRBV6-5, the J gene TRBJ1-2, with D maybe TRBD1 (6 bases). This clonotype was obtained from an adult in good health. Written as DNA, the CDR3 is TGTGCCAGCAGTTTACAGGGAGTTGGCTACACCTTC. Its protein product is CASSLQGVGYTF.